Listed below are T cell receptor beta chains from one sample, sequenced in a study of blood T cell repertoires in COVID-19. Using immunoSEQ multiplex PCR, the repertoire was profiled, and TCRdb retains in-frame clones only, with some absent. The sample has about 240,000 clones, roughly 79% seen once; the top ten hold 7.5%. The sequenced sample was peripheral blood. Every receptor here comes from a woman aged 80 or over with COVID-19, enrolled during active disease. Both conserved end residues are part of each CDR3. D genes are given only for firm matches. Only some rows state a clone size, as once, few, many or a class for expanded clones.

V gene,clone size,J gene,D gene,CDR3 protein,CDR3 DNA
TRBV10-2,.,TRBJ2-1,.,CASSELGFDRYNEQFF,TGCGCCAGCAGTGAGCTAGGATTCGATCGCTACAATGAGCAGTTCTTC
TRBV5-6,.,TRBJ2-1,TRBD1,CASSLGTGNEQFF,TGTGCCAGCAGCCTCGGGACAGGCAATGAGCAGTTCTTC
TRBV28,few,TRBJ1-2,.,CASNGIGRNYGYTF,TGTGCCAGCAACGGGATCGGGAGGAACTATGGCTACACCTTC
TRBV27,.,TRBJ1-2,.,CASSFASAISRSGYTF,TGTGCCAGCAGTTTTGCCTCGGCCATATCGCGGTCGGGCTACACCTTC
TRBV3-1/TRBV3-2,.,TRBJ1-1,.,CASSQEAGMNTEAFF,TGTGCCAGCAGCCAAGAGGCAGGGATGAACACTGAAGCTTTCTTT
TRBV5-8,.,TRBJ2-7,TRBD2,CASSLSGVRSYEQYF,TGTGCCAGCAGCTTAAGCGGGGTTCGCTCCTACGAGCAGTACTTC
TRBV5-1,.,TRBJ1-2,TRBD1,CASSLGGTGTSYGYTF,TGCGCCAGCAGCTTGGGAGGGACAGGGACCTCCTATGGCTACACCTTC
TRBV5-1,.,TRBJ2-3,TRBD1,CASSLTGVNTDTQYF,TGCGCCAGCAGCTTGACAGGGGTTAACACAGATACGCAGTATTTT
TRBV3-1/TRBV3-2,.,TRBJ1-1,.,CASSQPGPGAEAFF,TGTGCCAGCAGCCAACCGGGTCCGGGGGCTGAAGCTTTCTTT
TRBV7-7,.,TRBJ2-1,.,CASSPRLISYNEQFF,TGTGCTAGCAGCCCGAGACTAATCTCCTACAATGAGCAGTTCTTC
TRBV28,.,TRBJ2-7,.,CAAVRQGGYEQYF,TGTGCCGCCGTTCGGCAGGGCGGATACGAGCAGTACTTC
TRBV14,.,TRBJ1-1,.,CASSQDLNTEAFF,TGTGCCAGCAGCCAAGACTTGAACACTGAAGCTTTCTTT
TRBV28,.,TRBJ2-2,.,CASKSGEIDTGELFF,TGTGCCAGCAAATCGGGAGAGATTGACACCGGGGAGCTGTTTTTT
TRBV6-5,few,TRBJ1-2,TRBD1,CASSLDRVGYTF,TGTGCCAGCAGTTTAGACAGGGTTGGCTACACCTTC
TRBV6-5,.,TRBJ1-4,.,CASSYTPVRGEKLFF,TGTGCCAGCAGTTACACGCCGGTTAGGGGTGAAAAACTGTTTTTT
TRBV11-2,.,TRBJ1-1,TRBD1,CASSTRDRANMNTEAFF,TGTGCCAGCAGCACCCGGGACAGGGCGAACATGAACACTGAAGCTTTCTTT
TRBV6-5,once,TRBJ1-5,.,CASSQEGGQPQHF,TGTGCCAGCAGCCAAGAGGGCGGTCAGCCCCAGCATTTT
TRBV7-2,.,TRBJ2-1,.,CASSLAVSSYNEQFF,TGTGCCAGCAGCTTAGCGGTGAGCTCCTACAATGAGCAGTTCTTC
TRBV5-1,.,TRBJ1-1,.,CASSPLGHQETEAFF,TGCGCATCCAGCCCCCTGGGCCACCAGGAAACTGAAGCTTTCTTT
TRBV7-2,.,TRBJ2-3,TRBD2,CASSILAGGVDTQYF,TGTGCCAGCAGCATACTAGCGGGGGGTGTAGATACGCAGTATTTT
TRBV6-5,.,TRBJ2-1,.,CASRDTYNEQFF,TGTGCCAGCCGGGACACCTACAATGAGCAGTTCTTC
TRBV28,.,TRBJ2-1,TRBD2,CASSFARLAGVEQFF,TGTGCCAGCAGTTTCGCTCGACTAGCGGGAGTTGAGCAGTTCTTC
TRBV6-5,few,TRBJ2-3,TRBD2,CASTMTSGGTYRF,TGTGCCAGCACCATGACTAGCGGGGGAACTTATCGGTTT
TRBV18,.,TRBJ2-7,.,CASRSFYEQYF,TGTGCCAGCCGTTCCTTCTACGAGCAGTACTTC
TRBV6-4,.,TRBJ1-5,TRBD1,CASSETGRRNQPQHF,TGTGCCAGCAGTGAGACAGGGAGGCGCAATCAGCCCCAGCATTTT
TRBV30,.,TRBJ1-6,TRBD1,CAWSVDRGRSPLHF,TGTGCCTGGAGTGTAGATAGGGGGCGATCACCCCTCCACTTT
TRBV25-1,.,TRBJ1-1,.,CASSANVGRGHTEAFF,TGTGCCAGCAGTGCGAATGTGGGGCGGGGTCACACTGAAGCTTTCTTT
TRBV7-2,.,TRBJ1-6,.,CASSFLGTPNSPLHF,TGTGCCAGCAGCTTTCTGGGGACACCTAATTCACCCCTCCACTTT
TRBV7-2,.,TRBJ1-5,.,CASSRAGHLKQHF,TGTGCCAGCAGCCGTGCCGGACACTTGAAGCAGCATTTT
TRBV7-2,once,TRBJ2-5,.,CASSLEAFQETQYF,TGTGCCAGCAGCTTGGAGGCATTCCAAGAGACCCAGTACTTC
TRBV6-5,few,TRBJ1-2,.,CASSYGGFYGYTF,TGTGCCAGCAGTTACGGAGGGTTCTATGGCTACACCTTC
TRBV2,.,TRBJ1-5,.,CASSDKQVNQPQHF,TGTGCCAGCAGTGACAAACAGGTCAATCAGCCCCAGCATTTT
TRBV2,.,TRBJ1-3,TRBD1,CASSPTGGISGNTIYF,TGTGCCAGCAGTCCTACAGGGGGGATCTCTGGAAACACCATATATTTT
TRBV7-9,once,TRBJ2-2,TRBD1,CASSLGDRVSGELFF,TGTGCCAGCAGCTTAGGAGACAGGGTCAGCGGGGAGCTGTTTTTT
TRBV19,.,TRBJ1-1,.,CASSGQVLTEAFF,TGTGCCAGTAGCGGTCAGGTCCTCACTGAAGCTTTCTTT
TRBV3-1/TRBV3-2,.,TRBJ1-1,TRBD1,CASGDREDTEAFF,TGTGCCAGCGGGGACAGGGAGGACACTGAAGCTTTCTTT
TRBV19,.,TRBJ2-1,.,CASSWSTGYNEQFF,TGTGCCAGTAGTTGGTCTACAGGCTACAATGAGCAGTTCTTC
TRBV20-1,.,TRBJ1-4,.,CSAPILEKLFF,TGCAGTGCGCCCATACTTGAAAAACTGTTTTTT
TRBV30,.,TRBJ1-1,.,CAWSNGGNTEAFF,TGTGCCTGGAGTAACGGCGGAAACACTGAAGCTTTCTTT
TRBV7-2,.,TRBJ1-4,.,CASSKRVATNEKLFF,TGTGCCAGCAGTAAGAGGGTTGCAACTAATGAAAAACTGTTTTTT
TRBV19,.,TRBJ2-2,.,CASSILDRNTGELFF,TGTGCCAGTAGTATCTTGGACAGAAACACCGGGGAGCTGTTTTTT
TRBV9,few,TRBJ1-1,.,CASSVDNGGVGEAFF,TGTGCCAGCAGCGTAGACAATGGGGGGGTTGGCGAAGCTTTCTTT
TRBV2,.,TRBJ2-5,.,CASSPEQLETQYF,TGTGCCAGCAGCCCGGAGCAGTTGGAGACCCAGTACTTC
TRBV19,.,TRBJ1-5,.,CASSQGDRRYQPQHF,TGTGCCAGTAGCCAGGGAGACAGGCGATATCAGCCCCAGCATTTT
TRBV5-6,.,TRBJ2-4,TRBD2,CANSRSGGLADLAKNIQYF,TGTGCCAACTCGAGATCCGGTGGACTAGCGGATCTAGCCAAAAACATTCAGTACTTC
TRBV28,.,TRBJ1-4,.,CASSPAGGAVEKLFF,TGTGCCAGCAGTCCCGCCGGGGGGGCGGTTGAAAAACTGTTTTTT
TRBV28,.,TRBJ1-2,TRBD1,CASRSQPPGGYGYTF,TGTGCCAGCAGATCCCAGCCCCCAGGGGGCTATGGCTACACCTTC
TRBV12-3/TRBV12-4,.,TRBJ2-1,.,CASSTQTLGEQFF,TGTGCCAGCAGCACTCAGACTCTAGGCGAGCAGTTCTTC
TRBV7-2,.,TRBJ2-2,TRBD2,CASSFWTSGRRDGTGELFF,TGTGCCAGCAGCTTTTGGACTAGCGGGAGGCGAGATGGCACCGGGGAGCTGTTTTTT
TRBV11-3,.,TRBJ2-3,.,CASSRHLRSTDTQYF,TGTGCCAGCAGCCGACACTTACGTAGCACAGATACGCAGTATTTT
TRBV6-5,.,TRBJ1-5,.,CASSPDSPNQPQHF,TGTGCCAGCAGTCCCGACAGCCCCAATCAGCCCCAGCATTTT
TRBV4-2,.,TRBJ1-6,TRBD1,CASSQEVLGQGLSPLHF,TGTGCCAGCAGCCAAGAGGTTTTGGGACAGGGTCTTTCACCCCTCCACTTT
TRBV7-2,.,TRBJ2-3,.,CASSLGKTSSPSDTQYF,TGTGCCAGCAGCTTAGGGAAGACATCTTCCCCGTCAGATACGCAGTATTTT
TRBV7-9,.,TRBJ2-1,.,CASSPPPYNEQFF,TGTGCCAGCAGTCCTCCCCCGTACAATGAGCAGTTCTTC
TRBV21-1,.,TRBJ2-7,.,CASSKYPPRDSFYEQYF,TGTGCCAGCAGCAAATACCCTCCCCGAGACAGCTTCTACGAGCAGTACTTC